This T cell receptor (beta chain) stems from a study of shared clonotypes between healthy human individuals. Repertoires were generated with immunoSEQ multiplex PCR, while TCRdb's copy carries only in-frame clones and drops some. The table has about 800,000 clones, approximately 96% seen once. Naive CD8 isolation took CD45RO-negative cells positively selected for CCR7 and excluded terminally differentiated effector memory CD45RA+ cells. The germline CDR1 and CDR2 sequences are SGDLS and YYNGEE. This CDR3 is 16 amino acids long. After removal of 4 bases from V and 2 bases from J, the junction contained 8 bases not matched to a gene.

Sequencing was done on a sample of naive CD8+ T cells sorted from blood. This receptor was obtained from a man aged 25 to 40 in good health. The chain combines TRBV9 with TRBJ2-3; 9 bases match TRBD2. DNA of the CDR3: TGTGCCAGCAGCTCCTCGACTAGCGGAGACACAGATACGCAGTATTTT. Protein product: CASSSSTSGDTDTQYF. The whole variable domain, remainder taken from reference TRBV9 and TRBJ2-3, is DSGVTQTPKHLITATGQRVTLRCSPRSGDLSVYWYQQSLDQGLQFLIQYYNGEERAKGNILERFSAQQFPDLHSELNLSSLELGDSALYFCASSSSTSGDTDTQYFGPGTRLTVL.